The next 20 T cell receptor beta chains were all read from a single sample in a study of OX40 agonist ivuxolimab in advanced cancers. Profiling relied on immunoSEQ multiplex PCR, and the TCRdb table lists in-frame clones only, not all of them. The sample includes around 99,000 clones, more than 85% seen only once; the top ten take roughly 1.2%. Here the sequenced sample was CD4+ or CD8+ T cells sorted from blood, taken in a trial of the OX40 agonist ivuxolimab. These receptors came from an adult with an advanced solid tumor such as melanoma, head and neck, liver or kidney cancer.

V usage is TRBV5-5 and J usage is TRBJ1-4, with 8 bases that match TRBD1. The CDR3 is 18 residues long. Germline CDR1 is SGHKS and CDR2 is YYEKEE (reference sequence). The V and J ends lost 1 base and 2 bases, in that order; junction bases with no gene match: 10. Here the CDR3 reads CASSLYRSGGSTNEKLFF. The CDR3 DNA reads TGTGCCAGCAGCTTGTATCGGTCAGGGGGCAGTACTAATGAAAAACTGTTTTTT.

CDR3 sequence: CASSAGTGGLETQYF. The CDR3 DNA reads as TGCGCCAGCAGCGCCGGGACAGGGGGCTTAGAGACCCAGTACTTC. This rearrangement joins TRBV5-1 to TRBJ2-5; 12 nucleotides match TRBD1. The length of the CDR3 is 15 residues. Germline CDR1 and CDR2: SGHRS and YFSETQ. After removal of 4 bases from V and 4 bases from J, the junction contained 5 bases not matched to a gene.

The chain is built from TRBV27 and TRBJ2-2; 9 bases line up with TRBD1. With V trimmed by 5 bases and J by 7 bases, 5 bases remained unmatched. This CDR3 is 14 amino acids long. The germline CDR1 and CDR2 sequences are MNHEY and SMNVEV (reference sequence). CDR3 DNA sequence: TGTGCCAGCAGTGTACAGGGGGCGGGCGGGGAGCTGTTTTTT. It is translated as CASSVQGAGGELFF.

CDR3: CASSLLGSYEQYF. CDR3 nucleotide sequence: TGTGCCAGCAGTTTGCTAGGTTCCTACGAGCAGTACTTC. V and J are TRBV28 and TRBJ2-7, with D unresolved. Germline V lookup: CDR1 MDHEN, CDR2 SYDVKM. V was pared by 3 bases and J by 1 base, with 7 bases between. The CDR3 extends over 13 amino acids.

The chain links TRBV4-2 to TRBJ2-5; D possibly uses TRBD1 or TRBD2 (6 bases each). The CDR3 is 14 residues long. The V gene's germline CDR1 is LGHNA and CDR2 YNFKEQ. The V gene lost 4 bases and the J gene lost 1 base, with 10 bases spanning the gap. This chain's CDR3 is CASSPTGAQETQYF. In DNA, the CDR3 is TGTGCCAGCAGCCCCACGGGGGCCCAAGAGACCCAGTACTTC.

J is TRBJ1-2 and V is TRBV27, with D maybe TRBD1 (5 bases). CDR1 and CDR2 (germline): MNHEY, SMNVEV (reference sequence). Trimming removed 6 bases at V and 5 bases at J, with 7 bases between. The CDR3 covers 11 residues. The CDR3 reads CASRQGYGYTF. In DNA form, the CDR3 reads TGTGCCAGCAGGCAGGGTTATGGCTACACCTTC.

This clone was recorded only once. V and J are TRBV30 and TRBJ2-5; 9 bases map to TRBD1. The end of the DNA is better explained by TRBJ2-7, so the J call may be wrong. The V gene's germline CDR1 is GTSNPN and CDR2 SVGIG (reference sequence). The CDR3 contains 15 residues. This CDR3 reads CAWGGQGRGSYEQYF. Here the CDR3 DNA reads TGTGCCTGGGGGGGACAGGGCCGGGGTTCCTACGAGCAGTACTTC.

The J gene is TRBJ1-1, the V gene TRBV14, with TRBD1 as a possible D gene (6 bases). V lost 1 base and J lost 4, with 10 bases in between. Germline V gene sequence: CDR1 SGHDN, CDR2 FVKESK. The CDR3 length is 14 residues. CDR3 nucleotides: TGTGCCAGCAGCCAAGTGGGGGCCGGCACTGAAGCTTTCTTT. It is translated as CASSQVGAGTEAFF.

The rearrangement links TRBV7-3 to TRBJ2-5, with unresolved D. V lost 8 bases, J lost 7 bases, and 23 bases lay in between. The CDR3 length is 15 residues. Germline values: CDR1 SGHTA, CDR2 FQGTGA. The CDR3 spells CASHIGSSESGTQYF. The CDR3 DNA reads TGTGCCAGCCATATCGGCAGTTCGGAATCAGGGACCCAGTACTTC.

The genes are TRBV5-1 and TRBJ2-2, with TRBD2 matching 10 bases. J lost 7 bases, V lost 2 bases, and 5 bases had no gene match. Germline V gene data show CDR1 as SGHRS and CDR2 as YFSETQ. The CDR3 sequence is 15 residues long. DNA of the CDR3: TGCGCCAGCAGCTTTCTAGCGGGAGCGAACGGGGAGCTGTTTTTT. It yields the protein CASSFLAGANGELFF. Variable domain in full (rest from reference TRBV5-1 and TRBJ2-2): KAGVTQTPRYLIKTRGQQVTLSCSPISGHRSVSWYQQTPGQGLQFLFEYFSETQRNKGNFPGRFSGRQFSNSRSEMNVSTLELGDSALYLCASSFLAGANGELFFGEGSRLTVL.

This clone has a single count. V usage is TRBV28 and J usage is TRBJ1-5; 7 bases are shared with TRBD1. The CDR3 totals 16 residues. V was clipped by 5 bases and J by 2 bases; unmatched bases: 9. Germline CDR1 is MDHEN and CDR2 is SYDVKM. The CDR3 bases are TGTGCCAGCAGTGAGAGACAGGGTGGGGGCAATCAGCCCCAGCATTTT. This encodes CASSERQGGGNQPQHF.

CDR3 protein: CASSYLREGYTF. In DNA, the CDR3 is TGTGCCAGCAGTTACCTGCGTGAGGGCTACACCTTC. The chain recombines TRBV6-6 with TRBJ1-2; D not resolved. The length of the CDR3 is 12 residues. V dropped 2 bases and J dropped 8 bases, with 9 bases sitting between them. CDR1 is MNHNY, CDR2 SVGAGI, per germline (reference sequence).

The V call is TRBV6-5, the J call TRBJ1-4, with TRBD1 identical over 8 bases. The V and J ends lost 5 bases and 8 bases, in that order; junction bases with no gene match: 7. CDR3 length: 14 residues. Per the germline V gene, CDR1 is MNHEY and CDR2 is SVGAGI. DNA of the CDR3: TGTGCCAGCAGTCGGTCACAGGGGGGCGAAAAACTGTTTTTT. It is translated as CASSRSQGGEKLFF.

The CDR3 spells CASSYSMTAANYGYTF. CDR3 sequence (DNA): TGTGCCAGCAGTTACTCAATGACGGCGGCTAACTATGGCTACACCTTC. V is TRBV6-5 and J is TRBJ1-2; D uncertain. This CDR3 has 16 residues. Germline loops: CDR1 MNHEY, CDR2 SVGAGI. V was trimmed by 0 bases and J by 0 bases, leaving 11 bases between them.

The chain joins TRBV28 to TRBJ2-7; 7 bases fit TRBD1. V trimming: 7 bases; J trimming: 3 bases; junction bases outside the gene matches: 9. CDR1 MDHEN and CDR2 SYDVKM come from the germline V gene. The CDR3 length is 14 residues. CDR3: CASTPSGQRYEQYF. As DNA, the CDR3 is TGTGCCAGCACCCCGTCGGGACAGCGCTACGAGCAGTACTTC.

The J gene is TRBJ1-5, the V gene TRBV2; 7 bases are a match to TRBD1. CDR3 length: 17 amino acids. CDR1 and CDR2 (germline): SNHLY, FYNNEI. V shed 5 bases and J 4 bases; nucleotides not matched to a gene: 14. CDR3 protein: CASSPSPRPGGNQPQHF. The CDR3 coding sequence is TGTGCCAGCAGTCCCTCCCCAAGGCCAGGGGGAAATCAGCCCCAGCATTTT.

V usage is TRBV14 and J usage is TRBJ2-3; the D gene is possibly TRBD2 (6 bases). CDR1 and CDR2 from the germline V gene are SGHDN and FVKESK. The CDR3 contains 13 residues. Trimming left V 5 bases short and J 14 bases short, with 20 bases between. Written as DNA, the CDR3 is TGTGCCAGCAGCGCTCAGCGAGCGGGCGCCCCGTATTTT. The encoded protein is CASSAQRAGAPYF.

This chain links TRBV27 with TRBJ2-2; TRBD1 matches at 8 bases. The CDR3 sequence is 15 residues long. V lost 6 bases, J lost 5 bases, and 8 bases stayed unmatched. Per the germline V gene, CDR1 is MNHEY and CDR2 is SMNVEV (reference sequence). The CDR3: CASRVDRGRTGELFF. CDR3 in DNA: TGTGCCAGCAGAGTAGACAGGGGAAGGACCGGGGAGCTGTTTTTT.

This chain connects TRBV9 to TRBJ2-1, with 8 bases identical to TRBD2. Per germline, CDR1 SGDLS and CDR2 YYNGEE. Losses at the gene ends were 0 bases for V and 6 bases for J; bases not matched to a gene: 2. The CDR3 covers 14 residues. The CDR3 spells CASSVVGTSNEQFF. DNA of the CDR3: TGTGCCAGCAGCGTAGTTGGGACTAGCAATGAGCAGTTCTTC.

This chain links TRBV9 with TRBJ2-2, with 10 bases lining up with TRBD1. The CDR3 runs 16 residues. Looked up from germline, CDR1 is SGDLS and CDR2 is YYNGEE. Trimming at V came to 2 bases and at J to 5 bases, leaving 6 bases not matched to a gene. For the CDR3, the DNA is TGTGCCAGCAGCGTTGCTGGGACAGGGGAAACCGGGGAGCTGTTTTTT. This gives the protein CASSVAGTGETGELFF.